The 24 T cell receptor beta chains reported below all come from one sample, sequenced in a study of radiation and T cells in renal cell carcinoma (TCRdb year 2020). Library preparation was by the immunoSEQ multiplex PCR assay. TCRdb mirrors the immuneACCESS table, restricted to in-frame sequences. Some clones are absent from its copies; in checked studies, under half trace to an unresolved V gene, and the reason for the others is unknown. The sample has roughly 150,000 clones on record, 88% of them singletons. The ten top clones hold 4.1% of the sample. The time point label, read with the paper, signifies: baseline pretreatment blood. Read against the paper, the sample's treatment or condition label means: 15 Gy SBRT to primary tumor, nephrectomy 4 weeks later. Here the sequenced sample was blood, taken from a patient whose treatment included radiotherapy and nephrectomy. The receptors derive from a woman aged 70-85 years with renal cell carcinoma.

V is TRBV28 and J is TRBJ1-5; D not resolved. Trimming removed 4 bases at V and 3 bases at J, with 7 bases between. This CDR3 is built from 13 residues. Germline V lookup: CDR1 MDHEN, CDR2 SYDVKM. CDR3 nucleotide sequence: TGTGCCAGCAGTTCTGGACCCAATCAGCCCCAGCATTTT. It is translated as CASSSGPNQPQHF.

The chain is built from TRBV28 and TRBJ1-2, with no clear D. V was trimmed by 4 bases and J by 4 bases, leaving 10 bases between them. The germline CDR1 and CDR2 sequences are MDHEN and SYDVKM. This CDR3 has 13 residues. The chain's CDR3 is CASSSTDFYGYTF. CDR3 nucleotides: TGTGCCAGCAGTTCCACCGACTTCTATGGCTACACCTTC.

V and J are TRBV14 and TRBJ2-7; D is perhaps TRBD1 (5 bases). The CDR3 has 13 amino acids. The germline CDR1 and CDR2 sequences are SGHDN and FVKESK. The V end was cut by 1 base, the J end by 4 bases, with 8 bases between. In nucleotides, the CDR3 is TGTGCCAGCAGCCAAGTTAGGGGTTACGAGCAGTACTTC. Its translation is CASSQVRGYEQYF. Complete variable domain (other parts from reference TRBV14 and TRBJ2-7): EAGVTQFPSHSVIEKGQTVTLRCDPISGHDNLYWYRRVMGKEIKFLLHFVKESKQDESGMPNNRFLAERTGGTYSTLKVQPAELEDSGVYFCASSQVRGYEQYFGPGTRLTVT.

This chain uses TRBV7-2 with TRBJ1-1; D unclear. CDR1 is SGHTA and CDR2 is FQGNSA in the germline V gene. V lost 1 base, J lost 3 bases, and 15 bases lay in between. The length of the CDR3 is 16 residues. The CDR3 DNA reads as TGTGCCAGCAGCTTAGTGAGTACCGGTACGTACACTGAAGCTTTCTTT. It encodes CASSLVSTGTYTEAFF.

The chain is built from TRBV18 and TRBJ2-7; D gene ambiguous. The germline V gene encodes CDR1 KGHSH and CDR2 LQKENI. The CDR3 is 13 amino acids. The germline V and J ends were trimmed by 3 bases and 4 bases, with 10 bases remaining between them. The CDR3 DNA reads as TGTGCCAGCTCACCCCGGGTGGATTACGAGCAGTACTTC. Residues: CASSPRVDYEQYF. Looking up the rest from reference TRBV18 and TRBJ2-7 gives the full variable domain: NAGVMQNPRHLVRRRGQEARLRCSPMKGHSHVYWYRQLPEEGLKFMVYLQKENIIDESGMPKERFSAEFPKEGPSILRIQQVVRGDSAAYFCASSPRVDYEQYFGPGTRLTVT.

There are a few counts of this clone. The chain carries TRBV30 and TRBJ1-1; D ambiguous. The CDR3 has 11 amino acids. Trimming pared 8 bases from V and 2 bases from J, leaving 9 bases between. Germline V gene lookup returns CDR1 GTSNPN and CDR2 SVGIG (reference sequence). In DNA form, the CDR3 reads TGTGCCGAGATAGTAAACACTGAAGCTTTCTTT. As protein: CAEIVNTEAFF.

This clone was seen only a few times. The chain is built from TRBV6-5 and TRBJ1-5; D is unresolved. Germline V gene data show CDR1 as MNHEY and CDR2 as SVGAGI. V lost 3 bases and J lost 3, with 6 bases in between. The CDR3 has 13 amino acids. The CDR3: CASSYRINQPQHF. CDR3 coding DNA: TGTGCCAGCAGTTATAGGATCAATCAGCCCCAGCATTTT.

This clone was recorded a few times. The chain uses TRBV4-1 and TRBJ2-2, with D perhaps TRBD2 (6 bases). The CDR3 runs 17 residues. Between the trimmed V and J ends, which lost 4 bases and 3 bases, there was a span of 18 bases. CDR1 is MGHRA, CDR2 YSYEKL, per germline. CDR3: CASSPGLGGRDTGELFF. CDR3 bases: TGCGCCAGCAGCCCCGGACTGGGGGGTCGGGACACCGGGGAGCTGTTTTTT.

This sequence joins TRBV6-6 and TRBJ1-5, with D uncertain. V lost 2 bases, J lost 4 bases, and 9 bases lay in between. This CDR3 has 14 residues. Germline V gene sequence: CDR1 MNHNY, CDR2 SVGAGI (reference sequence). In DNA form, the CDR3 reads TGTGCCAGCAGTTACGGTGGCCCAAATCAGCCCCAGCATTTT. The encoded protein is CASSYGGPNQPQHF.

The chain recombines TRBV6-6 with TRBJ2-7; maybe TRBD2 (5 bases). The V gene lost 5 bases and the J gene lost 3 bases, with 11 bases spanning the gap. The CDR3 is made up of 13 amino acids. Germline CDR1 MNHNY, CDR2 SVGAGI (reference sequence). CDR3 nucleotides: TGTGCCAGCAGTCCCGGAGGCAGCTACGAGCAGTACTTC. Translating gives CASSPGGSYEQYF.

This clone was seen just once. This chain links TRBV12-2 with TRBJ2-7; TRBD2, the table's D call, was not compared with the DNA. TRBV12-2 is designated a pseudogene. The CDR3 consists of 16 residues. The CDR3 DNA follows: TGTGCAAGTCGCCCGGAAGGCGGGGGCGACTGGTACGAGCAGTACTTC. Protein: CASRPEGGGDWYEQYF.

The chain combines TRBV5-6 with TRBJ2-7, with D possibly matching TRBD1 (7 bases). Trimming removed 4 bases from V and 4 bases from J, with 18 bases in between. The CDR3 contains 15 residues. Germline-derived CDR1 and CDR2 are SGHDT and YYEEEE. CDR3 in amino acids: CASSTTKTGRYEQYF. CDR3 DNA: TGTGCCAGCAGCACTACTAAGACAGGGAGGTACGAGCAGTACTTC.

V is TRBV7-9 and J is TRBJ2-7; D may be TRBD1 or TRBD2 (5 bases each). CDR3 length: 14 amino acids. Germline assignment: CDR1 SEHNR and CDR2 FQNEAQ (reference sequence). Deletions cut 2 bases from V and 6 bases from J, with 14 bases between. The CDR3 DNA sequence: TGTGCCAGCAGCTTAAGGGACGGGCTTCCCGAGCAGTACTTC. Protein sequence: CASSLRDGLPEQYF.

This chain uses TRBV7-2 with TRBJ2-2; 9 nucleotides match TRBD1. V dropped 4 bases and J dropped 8; count of bases not matched to a gene: 14. Germline CDR1 reads SGHTA; CDR2 reads FQGNSA. The CDR3 has 17 residues. The DNA of the CDR3 is TGTGCCAGCAGCTCAAGAACAGGGGGCAGGGCGACTGGGGAGCTGTTTTTT. It translates to CASSSRTGGRATGELFF.

The chain uses TRBV6-6 and TRBJ2-5; no definite D call. Trimming stripped 2 bases from V and 1 base from J, with 5 bases between. CDR3 length equals 13 residues. CDR1 and CDR2 from the germline V gene are MNHNY and SVGAGI (reference sequence). The CDR3 nucleotides read TGTGCCAGCAGTTACGGTATCCAAGAGACCCAGTACTTC. It specifies CASSYGIQETQYF.

The chain couples TRBV13 to TRBJ2-1, with D perhaps TRBD2 (6 bases). The ends were cut back, 4 bases at V and 1 base at J, with 17 bases in the middle. From germline, CDR1 is PRHDT and CDR2 FYEKMQ (reference sequence). The CDR3 is 17 residues long. This CDR3 is CASSSGPGLPSYNEQFF. The CDR3 nucleotides read TGTGCCAGCAGCTCAGGCCCAGGACTACCTTCCTACAATGAGCAGTTCTTC.

This sequence joins TRBV9 and TRBJ1-6; no reliable D call. Trimming removed 0 bases at V and 0 bases at J, with 4 bases between. The CDR3 contains 15 residues. In germline, CDR1 is SGDLS, CDR2 YYNGEE. The CDR3 DNA follows: TGTGCCAGCAGCGTAGCAAGCTCCTATAATTCACCCCTCCACTTT. It specifies CASSVASSYNSPLHF.

The rearrangement links TRBV5-6 to TRBJ2-1; 7 bases are a match to TRBD1. This CDR3 has 17 residues. The germline V gene encodes CDR1 SGHDT and CDR2 YYEEEE. The V segment lost 4 bases and the J segment 7 bases; nucleotides outside the gene matches: 17. This CDR3 is CASSQVLTGVEENEQFF. The CDR3 nucleotides read TGTGCCAGCAGCCAAGTTCTTACAGGGGTAGAAGAAAATGAGCAGTTCTTC.

As regards this clone: A read error may account for a junction end that differs from germline. The chain carries TRBV30 and TRBJ1-4, with D perhaps matching TRBD1 (5 bases). The CDR3 runs 14 residues. Germline assignment: CDR1 GTSNPN and CDR2 SVGIG (reference sequence). The CDR3 DNA is TGTGCCTGGAGTGTGGCAGGGACGAGGGGAAAAACTGTTTTT. Translated, it gives CAWSVAGTRGKTVF.

The chain employs TRBV11-2 and TRBJ1-6; D may be TRBD1 (5 bases). The CDR3 contains 14 residues. From germline, CDR1 is SGHAT and CDR2 FQNNGV. Deletions cut 5 bases from V and 4 bases from J, with 9 bases between. The CDR3 coding sequence is TGTGCCAGCAGCCCCAGGGCTTATAATTCACCCCTCCACTTT. It encodes CASSPRAYNSPLHF.

The V gene is TRBV5-1, the J gene TRBJ2-7; TRBD1 agrees at 12 bases. Trimming took 0 bases from V and 2 from J; bases not matched to a gene: 3. CDR1 is SGHRS, CDR2 YFSETQ, per germline. CDR3 size: 16 residues. The CDR3 loop reads CASSLVGTGGTYEQYF. The CDR3 bases are TGCGCCAGCAGCTTGGTCGGGACAGGGGGCACCTACGAGCAGTACTTC.

As DNA, the CDR3 is TGTGCCAGTAGCCGGACTTCGGGTAACAATCAGCCCCAGCATTTT. It yields the protein CASSRTSGNNQPQHF. The gene calls are TRBV19 and TRBJ1-5; D ambiguous. The CDR3 is made up of 15 amino acids. Germline V gene data show CDR1 as LNHDA and CDR2 as SQIVND (reference sequence). V was pared by 6 bases and J by 3 bases, with 15 bases between.

CDR3 in amino acids: CASSFSPGSHNEQFF. Here the CDR3 DNA reads TGCGCCAGCAGCTTCAGCCCTGGGTCTCACAATGAGCAGTTCTTC. The V gene is TRBV5-1, the J gene TRBJ2-1; D remains ambiguous. Trimming pared 2 bases from V and 5 bases from J, leaving 14 bases between. This CDR3 has 15 residues. Germline CDR1 SGHRS, CDR2 YFSETQ.

The V and J genes are TRBV15 and TRBJ2-5; 7 bases line up with TRBD1. Germline V gives CDR1 LNHNV, CDR2 YYDKDF (reference sequence). Losses at the gene ends were 0 bases for V and 4 bases for J; bases not matched to a gene: 5. This CDR3 is built from 15 residues. This chain's CDR3 is CATSRDRQGGETQYF. CDR3 nucleotides: TGTGCCACCAGCAGAGATCGACAGGGTGGAGAGACCCAGTACTTC.